Sequencing of this TCR beta chain was carried out in a study of T-cell memory formation after mild COVID-19. This CDR3 spans 16 amino acids. The germline V gene has CDR1 SGHRS and CDR2 YFSETQ. Trimming stripped 4 bases from V and 4 bases from J, with 18 bases between. With regard to this clonotype: Its antigen is unidentified.

The study's findings and limits: Pre-infection memory carried some responding clones, suggesting that cross-reactive memory joined. Chiefly within CM and EM were the contracting CD4+ clones; CD8+ ones were within EMRA. Contracting clones from day 15 to 85 showed balanced CD4/CD8; later expanders favored CD4+.

TCR alpha and TCR beta cDNA libraries with sample barcodes and UMIs came from 5'RACE using constant-segment primers. TCRdb re-derived calls from the 5' RACE reads in MiXCR, one entry per CDR3 protein. Among roughly 340,000 distinct CDR3 sequences listed, 15% were seen once. The rearrangement links TRBV5-1 to TRBJ2-1; D is perhaps TRBD2 (6 bases). The sequenced sample was PBMCs or a T cell subset sorted from them (not recorded which). The TCR sequence derives from a man aged 18 to 29 who had mild COVID-19 (a few samples of this study predate the infection). Cell type and time point are not known. CDR3 sequence: CASSGTTGVLYNEQFF. The CDR3 DNA sequence: TGCGCCAGCAGCGGTACTACGGGGGTGCTTTACAATGAGCAGTTCTTC.